This TCR beta chain was identified during a study of T cell repertoires in cytomegalovirus infection. About the study: Researchers turned to recently identified HLA-C-restricted CMV epitopes as well as well-studied HLA-B-restricted ones. Matching HLA type, along with CMV infection, was indicated by public TCR beta signatures.

The V gene's germline CDR1 is SGHDT and CDR2 YYEEEE. The CDR3 has 16 amino acids. V gave up 2 bases and J gave up 3 bases; unmatched junction bases: 10. In the case of this clonotype: Its specificity is not known.

From the reads, TCRdb called clonotypes with MiXCR, one entry per CDR3 protein. The data hold around 900,000 distinct CDR3 sequences, with roughly 30% observed a single time. This TCR was sampled from a human donor in good health (CMV status not recorded). Some clones in this sample may be carry-over from other donors' samples. The starting material was cultured CD8+ T cells from PBMCs, obtained from culture after CMV antigen stimulation. V usage is TRBV5-6 and J usage is TRBJ1-1; 7 nucleotides agree with TRBD1. The CDR3 DNA follows: TGTGCCAGCAGCTTCGGCCATAACAGGGGTGACACTGAAGCTTTCTTT. This sequence encodes CASSFGHNRGDTEAFF.